What follows are 3 T cell receptor beta chains derived from one specimen sequenced in a study of shared clonotypes between healthy human individuals. TCRdb's copy holds only in-frame clones and misses some; the assay was immunoSEQ multiplex PCR. The sample holds a few million clones, less than 95% seen once. Sequencing input: naive CD4+ T cells from PBMCs. The subset here: CD45RA+ positively selected. These receptors were obtained from a man aged 18-30 years in good health. Some clones in this sample may be carry-over from other donors' samples.

The gene calls are TRBV28 and TRBJ1-2; D is unclear. Between the trimmed V and J ends, which lost 7 bases and 1 base, there was a span of 10 bases. CDR1 and CDR2 from the germline V gene are MDHEN and SYDVKM. The CDR3 consists of 13 residues. CDR3 coding DNA: TGTGCCAGCAATGACGGCCTTAACTATGGCTACACCTTC. It yields the protein CASNDGLNYGYTF.

J is TRBJ1-4 and V is TRBV9, with TRBD1 matching 9 bases. The CDR3 is 15 amino acids. With V trimmed by 3 bases and J by 8 bases, 8 bases remained unmatched. Germline assignment: CDR1 SGDLS and CDR2 YYNGEE. CDR3: CASSDQTGTGEKLFF. The CDR3 DNA reads TGTGCCAGCAGCGACCAAACCGGGACAGGGGAAAAACTGTTTTTT.

This clone was counted a single time. The CDR3 DNA reads as TGTGCCAGTAGTCCTTCAGGGCAGACCCTAGCCAAAAACATTCAGTACTTC. Translating it yields CASSPSGQTLAKNIQYF. The chain combines TRBV19 with TRBJ2-4; a weak D match, TRBD1 (5 bases). With 5 bases removed from V and 0 bases from J, the gap between germline ends came to 17 bases. CDR3 length equals 17 residues. Germline V gene sequence: CDR1 LNHDA, CDR2 SQIVND (reference sequence).